Below, one T cell receptor beta chain is given with its context. Cohort 3 recovered donors had two negative PCRs, clearance, or symptom resolution. The data were taken from a study of blood T cell repertoires in COVID-19. As for the study in general: PBMCs, B-cell-depleted T cells, or T cells provided the cDNA or gDNA that made up the material.

The table came from immunoSEQ multiplex PCR; TCRdb's copy has only in-frame clones and leaves some out. The sample carries some 500,000 clones, approximately 88% recorded once. The germline V gene encodes CDR1 MNHEY and CDR2 SVGEGT. This CDR3 is built from 19 residues. V lost 1 base and J lost 5, with 21 bases in between. The receptor was derived from a woman between 40 and 50 years old who had recovered from COVID-19. V is TRBV6-2 or TRBV6-3 and J is TRBJ1-6, with D possibly matching TRBD1 (6 bases). The sample consisted of PBMCs or T cells enriched from blood (not recorded which). CDR3 DNA sequence: TGTGCCAGCAGTTACTTGAACAGGGTAGCCGTGCCGGATAATTCACCCCTCCACTTT. As protein: CASSYLNRVAVPDNSPLHF.